Listed here are 23 T cell receptor beta chains from one sample, sequenced in a study of blood T cell repertoires in COVID-19. Produced via immunoSEQ multiplex PCR; TCRdb's table is partial and in-frame only. The sample consists of 90,000 to 110,000 clones, roughly 75% of them appearing once. Sequencing was performed on peripheral blood. Every receptor here comes from a human donor in a cohort sampled during active or convalescent COVID-19.

The V call is TRBV19, the J call TRBJ1-1, with a weak D call TRBD1 (6 bases). Germline loops: CDR1 LNHDA, CDR2 SQIVND (reference sequence). This CDR3 has 16 residues. The germline V and J ends were trimmed by 6 bases and 1 base, with 18 bases remaining between them. CDR3 protein: CASSPGGGAWNTEAFF. CDR3 DNA: TGTGCCAGTAGCCCGGGCGGGGGGGCGTGGAACACTGAAGCTTTCTTT.

V and J are TRBV9 and TRBJ2-1; 10 bases are shared with TRBD2. Trimming removed 3 bases from V and 4 bases from J; junction bases left unmatched: 4. Germline values: CDR1 SGDLS, CDR2 YYNGEE. The CDR3 contains 15 residues. CDR3 loop: CASSEAGGHYNEQFF. The CDR3, as DNA: TGTGCCAGCAGCGAAGCGGGGGGGCATTACAATGAGCAGTTCTTC. The full variable domain, in which reference TRBV9 and TRBJ2-1 provide the parts outside the CDR3, is DSGVTQTPKHLITATGQRVTLRCSPRSGDLSVYWYQQSLDQGLQFLIQYYNGEERAKGNILERFSAQQFPDLHSELNLSSLELGDSALYFCASSEAGGHYNEQFFGPGTRLTVL.

The CDR3 DNA reads TGTGCCAGTAGTATGACTGAACAAGAGACCCAGTACTTC. Its protein product is CASSMTEQETQYF. V gene TRBV19 combines with J gene TRBJ2-5, with unresolved D. Trimming shortened V by 3 bases and J by 2 bases, and 7 bases separated the two germline ends. Germline V gene sequence: CDR1 LNHDA, CDR2 SQIVND (reference sequence). The CDR3 length is 13 residues.

The chain carries TRBV5-4 and TRBJ1-2, with 12 bases lining up with TRBD1. V was pared by 4 bases and J by 7 bases, with 11 bases of the junction left unmatched. This CDR3 has 16 amino acids. From germline, CDR1 is SGHNT and CDR2 YYREEE (reference sequence). The CDR3 region is CASSPRDRGLRSGYTF. CDR3 nucleotides: TGTGCCAGCAGCCCCCGGGACAGGGGGCTTAGAAGTGGCTACACCTTC.

This chain connects TRBV18 to TRBJ2-3; 12 nucleotides agree with TRBD1. This CDR3 is built from 23 residues. The ends lost 2 bases at V and 0 bases at J; junction bases unmatched: 21. CDR1 and CDR2 from the germline V gene are KGHSH and LQKENI. CDR3 loop: CASSPLPGQGARGSGDSTDTQYF. DNA of the CDR3: TGTGCCAGCTCACCATTACCGGGACAGGGGGCCCGGGGTAGCGGGGACAGCACAGATACGCAGTATTTT.

The rearrangement links TRBV3-1 (or the pseudogene TRBV3-2) to TRBJ2-7; a weak D match, TRBD2 (5 bases). This CDR3 comprises 13 residues. V lost 3 bases, J lost 4 bases, and 10 bases lay in between. Germline V gene sequence: CDR1 LGHDT, CDR2 YNNKEL (reference sequence). The CDR3 spells CASSHPGGYEQYF. The CDR3 coding sequence is TGTGCCAGCAGCCACCCCGGCGGGTACGAGCAGTACTTC.

This clone was observed a few times. This chain uses TRBV4-1 with TRBJ2-5, with a tentative D call TRBD1 (5 bases). The V gene's germline CDR1 is MGHRA and CDR2 YSYEKL. The V end was cut by 0 bases, the J end by 4 bases, with 15 bases between. The CDR3 sequence is 16 residues long. In DNA, the CDR3 is TGCGCCAGCAGCCAAGATGTAGCAGGGTTAGTAGAGACCCAGTACTTC. Its translation: CASSQDVAGLVETQYF.

This sequence joins TRBV7-2 and TRBJ2-1, with 7 bases matching TRBD2. Germline lookup yields CDR1 SGHTA and CDR2 FQGNSA. V was pared by 1 base and J by 4 bases, with 4 bases of the junction left unmatched. The CDR3 extends over 15 amino acids. As DNA, the CDR3 is TGTGCCAGCAGCTTAGACGGGGGGTCGTACAATGAGCAGTTCTTC. Translation: CASSLDGGSYNEQFF.

The chain is built from TRBV13 and TRBJ2-3; 8 positions agree with TRBD2. The CDR3 contains 16 residues. Germline CDR1 reads PRHDT; CDR2 reads FYEKMQ (reference sequence). V dropped 2 bases and J dropped 4; count of bases not matched to a gene: 8. CDR3 sequence (DNA): TGTGCCAGCAGCTTATATGGGACTAGTTTGTCAGATACGCAGTATTTT. Its translation: CASSLYGTSLSDTQYF. Drawing the rest from reference TRBV13 and TRBJ2-3, the complete variable domain is AAGVIQSPRHLIKEKRETATLKCYPIPRHDTVYWYQQGPGQDPQFLISFYEKMQSDKGSIPDRFSAQQFSDYHSELNMSSLELGDSALYFCASSLYGTSLSDTQYFGPGTRLTVL.

The chain joins TRBV19 to TRBJ2-2, with 15 bases lining up with TRBD2. Germline V CDR1 and CDR2: LNHDA, SQIVND (reference sequence). This CDR3 spans 16 amino acids. After removal of 8 bases from V and 6 bases from J, the junction contained 7 bases not matched to a gene. The CDR3 is CASRTSGRARSGELFF. In nucleotides, the CDR3 is TGTGCCAGTCGGACTAGCGGGAGGGCCAGATCCGGGGAGCTGTTTTTT. Together with reference TRBV19 and TRBJ2-2, the CDR3 gives the full variable domain: DGGITQSPKYLFRKEGQNVTLSCEQNLNHDAMYWYRQDPGQGLRLIYYSQIVNDFQKGDIAEGYSVSREKKESFPLTVTSAQKNPTAFYLCASRTSGRARSGELFFGEGSRLTVL.

V and J are TRBV27 and TRBJ1-6; D remains unclear. V was clipped by 2 bases and J by 9 bases, with 14 bases between them. CDR3 length: 15 residues. Germline CDR1 is MNHEY and CDR2 is SMNVEV (reference sequence). This chain's CDR3 is CASSLGLTRGSPLHF. The CDR3 nucleotides are TGTGCCAGCAGTTTAGGCCTAACAAGAGGTTCACCCCTCCACTTT.

This rearrangement joins TRBV13 to TRBJ2-7; the D gene is possibly TRBD1 (6 bases). The CDR3 length is 14 residues. V lost 3 bases to trimming and J lost 3 bases, with 12 bases between them. Germline V gene data show CDR1 as PRHDT and CDR2 as FYEKMQ (reference sequence). The CDR3 coding sequence is TGTGCCAGCAGCTTTTCACACAGGGACTACGAGCAGTACTTC. Translating it yields CASSFSHRDYEQYF.

This chain joins TRBV6-2 or TRBV6-3 and TRBJ2-5; tentative D call: TRBD2 (5 bases). Germline V CDR1 and CDR2: MNHEY, SVGEGT. The CDR3 is 15 amino acids. V lost 3 bases and J lost 5, with 16 bases in between. The CDR3 reads CASSYAGLGYETQYF. The CDR3 nucleotides read TGTGCCAGCAGTTATGCCGGACTTGGTTATGAGACCCAGTACTTC.

The chain uses TRBV6-6 and TRBJ2-1; TRBD2 matches 9 bases. Unmatched junction bases numbered 4, after V lost 0 bases and J lost 4 bases. Germline V gives CDR1 MNHNY, CDR2 SVGAGI (reference sequence). The CDR3 sequence is 16 residues long. The CDR3 is CASSYSTSGSYNEQFF. Here the CDR3 DNA reads TGTGCCAGCAGTTACTCGACTAGCGGTTCTTACAATGAGCAGTTCTTC.

V and J are TRBV19 and TRBJ2-5, with 8 bases lining up with TRBD2. The CDR3 runs 15 residues. Trimming took 4 bases from V and 5 from J; bases not matched to a gene: 9. CDR1 LNHDA and CDR2 SQIVND come from the germline V gene (reference sequence). CDR3 residues: CASSSSRSGGETQYF. The CDR3 DNA is TGTGCCAGTAGTAGTAGTCGGTCGGGAGGGGAGACCCAGTACTTC.

This clone was detected once. The chain uses TRBV7-9 and TRBJ1-4; 7 positions match TRBD1. CDR1 and CDR2 from the germline V gene are SEHNR and FQNEAQ (reference sequence). With 4 bases clipped from V and 0 bases from J, the junction kept 5 bases outside the gene matches. CDR3 length equals 16 residues. The DNA for the CDR3 is TGTGCCAGCAGCTCCAACAGGGGTACAACTAATGAAAAACTGTTTTTT. This translates into CASSSNRGTTNEKLFF.

This chain joins TRBV2 and TRBJ1-5; D ambiguous. V lost 4 bases and J lost 1, with 5 bases in between. The length of the CDR3 is 13 residues. In germline, CDR1 is SNHLY, CDR2 FYNNEI. The CDR3 sequence: CASSGESNQPQHF. DNA of the CDR3: TGTGCCAGCAGTGGTGAGAGCAATCAGCCCCAGCATTTT. Combining the CDR3 with reference TRBV2 and TRBJ1-5 gives the whole variable domain EPEVTQTPSHQVTQMGQEVILRCVPISNHLYFYWYRQILGQKVEFLVSFYNNEISEKSEIFDDQFSVERPDGSNFTLKIRSTKLEDSAMYFCASSGESNQPQHFGDGTRLSIL.

This clone was found a few times. J is TRBJ1-2 and V is TRBV9; D not resolved. Trimming shortened V by 3 bases and J by 0 bases, and 12 bases separated the two germline ends. There are 15 residues in the CDR3. From germline, CDR1 is SGDLS and CDR2 YYNGEE. For the CDR3, the DNA is TGTGCCAGCAGCGCAACGGGGTGGGCTAACTATGGCTACACCTTC. It codes for CASSATGWANYGYTF.

The V and J genes are TRBV10-3 and TRBJ1-5; no clear D gene. Germline V gene lookup returns CDR1 ENHRY and CDR2 SYGVKD. There are 18 residues in the CDR3. The germline V and J ends were trimmed by 0 bases and 0 bases, with 15 bases remaining between them. The CDR3: CAISESSGKSLSNQPQHF. The CDR3 DNA reads TGTGCCATCAGTGAGTCATCGGGAAAAAGCCTTAGCAATCAGCCCCAGCATTTT.

The CDR3 sequence: CASSTTDRGPQQPQHF. The CDR3 bases are TGTGCCAGTAGTACCACCGACAGGGGGCCCCAGCAGCCCCAGCATTTT. The chain has TRBV19 and TRBJ1-5; 10 nucleotides align to TRBD1. The junction had 10 bases not matched to a gene; V was cut back by 4 bases and J by 7 bases. There are 16 residues in the CDR3. The germline V gene has CDR1 LNHDA and CDR2 SQIVND (reference sequence).

This clone was seen just once. CDR3 sequence (DNA): TGTGCCAGTACACGGCCCGGGACTAGCGGGAGCAATGAGCAGTTCTTC. Its translation: CASTRPGTSGSNEQFF. This chain uses TRBV6-4 with TRBJ2-1; 14 positions agree with TRBD2. CDR1 is MRHNA and CDR2 is SNTAGT in the germline V gene. J was trimmed by 6 bases and V by 9 bases; bases with no gene match: 10. CDR3 length: 16 amino acids.

The chain carries TRBV4-3 and TRBJ1-2, with 8 bases aligning to TRBD1. V trimming: 4 bases; J trimming: 4 bases; junction bases outside the gene matches: 14. This CDR3 has 17 amino acids. Germline values: CDR1 LGHNA, CDR2 YSLEER. In DNA, the CDR3 is TGCGCCAGCAGCCCTCGACAGGGGCTACTTGGGGGCTATGGCTACACCTTC. The encoded protein is CASSPRQGLLGGYGYTF.

The chain combines TRBV3-1 (or the pseudogene TRBV3-2) with TRBJ1-3, with D possibly being TRBD1 (5 bases). Germline values: CDR1 LGHDT, CDR2 YNNKEL (reference sequence). The V end was cut by 4 bases, the J end by 0 bases, with 7 bases between. This CDR3 spans 14 amino acids. The CDR3 region has the DNA TGTGCCAGCAGCCGACAGTTCTCTGGAAACACCATATATTTT. The encoded protein is CASSRQFSGNTIYF.